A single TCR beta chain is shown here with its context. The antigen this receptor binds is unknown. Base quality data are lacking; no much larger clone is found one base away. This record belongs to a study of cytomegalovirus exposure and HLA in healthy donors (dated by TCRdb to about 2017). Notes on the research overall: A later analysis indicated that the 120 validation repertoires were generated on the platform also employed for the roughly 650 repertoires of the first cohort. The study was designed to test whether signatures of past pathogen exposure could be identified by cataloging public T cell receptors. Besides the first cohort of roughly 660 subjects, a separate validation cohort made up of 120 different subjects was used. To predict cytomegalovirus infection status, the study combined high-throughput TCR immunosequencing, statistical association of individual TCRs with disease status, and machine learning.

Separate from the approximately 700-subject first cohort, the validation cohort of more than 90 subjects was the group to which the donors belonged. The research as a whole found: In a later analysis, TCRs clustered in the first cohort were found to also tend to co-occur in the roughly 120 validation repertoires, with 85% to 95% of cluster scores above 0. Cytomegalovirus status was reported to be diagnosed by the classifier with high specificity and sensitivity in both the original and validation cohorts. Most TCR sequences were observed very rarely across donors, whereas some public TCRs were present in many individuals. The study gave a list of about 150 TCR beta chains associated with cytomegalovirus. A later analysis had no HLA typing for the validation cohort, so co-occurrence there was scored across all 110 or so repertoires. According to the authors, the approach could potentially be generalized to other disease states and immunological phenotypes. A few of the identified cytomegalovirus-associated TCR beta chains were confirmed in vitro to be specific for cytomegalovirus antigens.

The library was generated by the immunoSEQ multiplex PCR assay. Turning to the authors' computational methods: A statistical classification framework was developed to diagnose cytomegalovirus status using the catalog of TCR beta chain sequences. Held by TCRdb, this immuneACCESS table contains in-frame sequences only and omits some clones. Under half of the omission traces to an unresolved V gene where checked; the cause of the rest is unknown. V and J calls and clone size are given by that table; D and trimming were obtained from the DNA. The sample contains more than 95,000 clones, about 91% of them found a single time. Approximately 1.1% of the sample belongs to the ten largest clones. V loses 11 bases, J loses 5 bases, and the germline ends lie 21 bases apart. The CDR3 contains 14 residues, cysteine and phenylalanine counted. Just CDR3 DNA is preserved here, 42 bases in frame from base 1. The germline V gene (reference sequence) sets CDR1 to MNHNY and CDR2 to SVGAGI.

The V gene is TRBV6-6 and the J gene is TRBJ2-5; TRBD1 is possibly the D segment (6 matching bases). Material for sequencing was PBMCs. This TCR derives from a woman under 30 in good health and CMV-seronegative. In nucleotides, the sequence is TGTGCCTCCAGGGGTGATAGTCGAGGGGAGACCCAGTACTTC. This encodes CASRGDSRGETQYF.